This T cell receptor beta chain is drawn from a study of identical twins. Study results and limitations: Beta out-of-frame sequences displayed a weaker excess of sharing between twins. The abundant beta clonotypes from cord blood had fewer insertions, and memory repertoires had none of this.

MiXCR, applied by TCRdb to the 5' RACE reads, yields one record per CDR3 protein. This sample yields 400,000 to 500,000 distinct CDR3 sequences, of which 18% are seen a single time; around 10% belongs to the top ten. Germline V lookup: CDR1 SGDLS, CDR2 YYNGEE. The CDR3 has 16 residues. V dropped 4 bases and J dropped 0 bases, with 14 bases sitting between them. This clonotype was seen at least ten times. Its specificity is not known. The chain links TRBV9 to TRBJ2-1, with unresolved D. The clonotype comes from a man aged 50 or older in good health. Sequenced material: naive T cells sorted from blood. CDR3 protein: CASSQNSGSSYNEQFF. The DNA for the CDR3 is TGTGCCAGCAGCCAAAATTCAGGTAGCTCCTACAATGAGCAGTTCTTC.